Shown below are 9 T cell receptor beta chains from a single sample sequenced in a study of graft-versus-host responses after intestinal transplantation (dated by TCRdb to the early 2020s). Receptor amplification or capture employed the immunoSEQ multiplex PCR assay. TCRdb's version of the immuneACCESS table is confined to in-frame rearrangements and falls short of the full clone set. An unresolved V gene accounts for under half of the shortfall where checked; the remainder is of unknown origin. The sample table lists more than 95,000 clones, 92% of them with a count of one. Approximately 0.18% of the sample is taken by the ten largest. This specimen's time point label, per the study, means: cells obtained before transplantation from donor or recipient. Their specific antigens are unknown. The source material was unstimulated CD4+ T cells sorted from spleen or lymph node cells, sampled before intestinal transplant. These receptors were obtained from a human donor who received an intestinal transplant.

The chain carries TRBV9 and TRBJ2-5; D gene uncertain. The germline V gene has CDR1 SGDLS and CDR2 YYNGEE. The CDR3 covers 15 residues. The germline V and J ends were trimmed by 6 bases and 1 base, with 16 bases remaining between them. The CDR3 here is CASNVGHRGQETQYF. The CDR3 bases are TGTGCCAGCAACGTGGGTCATCGAGGCCAAGAGACCCAGTACTTC.

This chain links TRBV7-8 with TRBJ2-3; no clear D. Trimming took off 1 base at V and 1 base at J, with 6 bases between the two ends. Germline V gene data show CDR1 as SGHVS and CDR2 as FQNEAQ. The CDR3 runs 14 residues. In DNA, the CDR3 is TGTGCCAGCAGCTTAGGTTATGGCACAGATACGCAGTATTTT. Translation gives CASSLGYGTDTQYF. Looking up the rest from reference TRBV7-8 and TRBJ2-3 gives the full variable domain: GAGVSQSPRYKVAKRGQDVALRCDPISGHVSLFWYQQALGQGPEFLTYFQNEAQLDKSGLPSDRFFAERPEGSVSTLKIQRTQQEDSAVYLCASSLGYGTDTQYFGPGTRLTVL.

The V call is TRBV5-1, the J call TRBJ2-5; 7 bases align to TRBD2. V gave up 0 bases and J gave up 9 bases; unmatched junction bases: 14. The germline V gene encodes CDR1 SGHRS and CDR2 YFSETQ. The CDR3 has 16 amino acids. The DNA of the CDR3 is TGCGCCAGCAGCTTGGATCTAGCGGTGGCCCCGGGGTCCCAGTACTTC. This sequence encodes CASSLDLAVAPGSQYF.

This rearrangement joins TRBV20-1 to TRBJ2-7; D not resolved. The germline V gene has CDR1 DFQATT and CDR2 SNEGSKA (reference sequence). The CDR3 sequence is 11 residues long. Deletions cut 6 bases from V and 6 bases from J, with 12 bases between. The CDR3 region has the DNA TGCAGTGCCCCTACCTACGGCGAGCAGTACTTC. As protein: CSAPTYGEQYF.

This CDR3 reads CASIGRQGYSYNSPLHF. CDR3 DNA: TGTGCCAGCATAGGGAGACAGGGGTACTCCTATAATTCACCCCTCCACTTT. This chain joins TRBV27 and TRBJ1-6, with 8 bases that match TRBD1. The germline gives CDR1 MNHEY, CDR2 SMNVEV (reference sequence). The CDR3 contains 17 residues. With V trimmed by 7 bases and J by 0 bases, 8 bases remained unmatched.

CDR3 amino acids: CASSYQPGTGDLEAFF. DNA of the CDR3: TGTGCCAGCAGTTACCAACCCGGGACAGGCGACTTAGAAGCTTTCTTT. V is TRBV6-5 and J is TRBJ1-1, with 8 positions matching TRBD1. The CDR3 loop spans 16 amino acids. V lost 2 bases to trimming and J lost 8 bases; unmatched junction nucleotides: 13. Germline V gene lookup returns CDR1 MNHEY and CDR2 SVGAGI.

The chain links TRBV7-2 to TRBJ1-2; 7 bases map to TRBD1. This CDR3 spans 19 amino acids. V dropped 4 bases and J dropped 5; count of bases not matched to a gene: 22. The germline gives CDR1 SGHTA, CDR2 FQGNSA. The DNA for the CDR3 is TGTGCCAGCAGCTCCAGGTTCGGAGGAGAAGGGACAGTTTGGTATGGCTACACCTTC. This codes for CASSSRFGGEGTVWYGYTF.

V is TRBV27 and J is TRBJ1-1; no reliable D call. Trimming removed 0 bases from V and 2 bases from J, with 4 bases in between. The CDR3 contains 13 residues. The V gene's germline CDR1 is MNHEY and CDR2 SMNVEV (reference sequence). This chain's CDR3 is CASSLSRNTEAFF. For the CDR3, the DNA is TGTGCCAGCAGTTTATCCAGAAACACTGAAGCTTTCTTT.

This chain links TRBV7-2 with TRBJ1-4; 7 bases agree with TRBD1. V dropped 2 bases and J dropped 7; count of bases not matched to a gene: 4. The CDR3 extends over 14 amino acids. CDR1 is SGHTA and CDR2 is FQGNSA in the germline V gene. The CDR3 nucleotides are TGTGCCAGCAGCTTAATAGGGGGCGGTGAAAAACTGTTTTTT. Residues: CASSLIGGGEKLFF.